A single T cell receptor (beta chain) is shown here with its context. RNA, at roughly 0.5 to 1 ug, was reverse transcribed with random hexamers. TCRdb called the immunoSEQ multiplex PCR reads again in MiXCR, with one record for every CDR3 protein. This table has 100,000 to 150,000 distinct CDR3 sequences, 90% to 95% appearing once. This specimen belongs to a study of CD8 T cells in Susac syndrome. CDR3 length equals 13 residues. CDR1 is KGHSH, CDR2 LQKENI, per germline. The V end was cut by 3 bases, the J end by 6 bases, with 8 bases between. V gene TRBV18 combines with J gene TRBJ2-2; D not certain. The sequence came from a human donor with multiple sclerosis. Source material: CD4+ T cells from PBMCs. The CDR3 loop reads CASSPRRAGELFF. CDR3 nucleotides: TGTGCCAGCTCACCCCGCAGAGCCGGGGAGCTGTTTTTT.